A selection of T cell receptor beta chains follows, all from one sample in a study of cytomegalovirus exposure and HLA in healthy donors. Profiling relied on immunoSEQ multiplex PCR, and the TCRdb table lists in-frame clones only, not all of them. The table lists under 200,000 clones, roughly 70% of them singletons, with 2.5% to 3.5% in the top ten. Sequenced input: PBMCs. All receptors derive from a woman aged 40-49 years in good health and CMV-seropositive. The CDR3 runs from the conserved cysteine through the conserved F or W. The D gene is left open where the match is weak. Rows give clone size only sometimes, using once, few, many, or a class for an expanded clone.

V: TRBV27
length: 16
D: TRBD2
size: NA
J: TRBJ2-3
CDR3: CASSLLAGVGTDTQYF
DNA: TGTGCCAGCAGTTTATTGGCGGGAGTAGGGACAGATACGCAGTATTTT

V: TRBV27
length: 15
D: NA
size: medium-sized
J: TRBJ2-2
CDR3: CASSLYSGNTGELFF
DNA: TGTGCCAGCAGTTTATATTCAGGGAACACCGGGGAGCTGTTTTTT

V: TRBV28
length: 15
D: TRBD1
size: NA
J: TRBJ1-5
CDR3: CASSPWQGVSQPQHF
DNA: TGTGCCAGCAGCCCCTGGCAGGGGGTAAGTCAGCCCCAGCATTTT

V: TRBV9
length: 17
D: TRBD2
size: NA
J: TRBJ2-3
CDR3: CASSVALRGGPTDTQYF
DNA: TGTGCCAGCAGCGTAGCGTTACGGGGGGGTCCTACAGATACGCAGTATTTT

V: TRBV4-2
length: 17
D: NA
size: NA
J: TRBJ1-3
CDR3: CASSQVYGKGTGNTIYF
DNA: TGTGCCAGCAGCCAAGTTTACGGGAAAGGTACTGGAAACACCATATATTTT

V: TRBV19
length: 16
D: NA
size: NA
J: TRBJ2-2
CDR3: CATRGGGASETGELFF
DNA: TGTGCCACTAGAGGTGGGGGGGCGTCGGAAACCGGGGAGCTGTTTTTT

V: TRBV7-9
length: 15
D: NA
size: few
J: TRBJ1-3
CDR3: CASSQVGEPGNTIYF
DNA: TGTGCCAGCAGCCAAGTAGGAGAGCCTGGAAACACCATATATTTT

V: TRBV19
length: 16
D: TRBD2
size: NA
J: TRBJ2-1
CDR3: CASRTSLAGVSHEQFF
DNA: TGTGCCAGTAGGACCTCACTAGCGGGAGTATCCCATGAGCAGTTCTTC

V: TRBV6-5
length: 14
D: TRBD1
size: NA
J: TRBJ1-5
CDR3: CASSLEGADQPQHF
DNA: TGTGCCAGCAGTTTAGAGGGGGCTGATCAGCCCCAGCATTTT

V: TRBV19
length: 14
D: NA
size: NA
J: TRBJ2-7
CDR3: CASSMTTVTYEQYF
DNA: TGTGCCAGTAGTATGACTACCGTAACCTACGAGCAGTACTTC

V: TRBV10-3
length: 12
D: NA
size: NA
J: TRBJ1-1
CDR3: CATQGTDTEAFF
DNA: TGTGCCACCCAGGGTACGGACACTGAAGCTTTCTTT

V: TRBV15
length: 15
D: NA
size: NA
J: TRBJ2-7
CDR3: CATSRDPGVGYEQYF
DNA: TGTGCCACCAGCAGAGATCCGGGAGTCGGCTACGAGCAGTACTTC

V: TRBV11-2
length: 17
D: TRBD2
size: few
J: TRBJ2-1
CDR3: CASSPVKRGGSYNEQFF
DNA: TGTGCCAGCAGCCCCGTAAAGCGGGGGGGCTCCTACAATGAGCAGTTCTTC

V: TRBV18
length: 12
D: NA
size: few
J: TRBJ1-1
CDR3: CASSPRNTEAFF
DNA: TGTGCCAGCTCACCTAGGAACACTGAAGCTTTCTTT

V: TRBV7-2
length: 17
D: TRBD2
size: NA
J: TRBJ2-7
CDR3: CASSLAVSGGAGREQYF
DNA: TGTGCCAGCAGCTTAGCGGTTAGCGGGGGGGCAGGTCGCGAGCAGTACTTC

V: TRBV28
length: 15
D: TRBD1
size: NA
J: TRBJ1-2
CDR3: CASSSVPGTAIGYTF
DNA: TGTGCCAGCAGTTCAGTCCCGGGGACAGCTATTGGCTACACCTTC

V: TRBV5-1
length: 15
D: TRBD2
size: NA
J: TRBJ2-7
CDR3: CASRRGLAGINEQYF
DNA: TGCGCCAGCAGGAGGGGACTAGCGGGAATCAACGAGCAGTACTTC

V: TRBV6-5
length: 15
D: NA
size: NA
J: TRBJ1-1
CDR3: CASSYSGLITTEAFF
DNA: TGTGCCAGCAGTTACTCGGGCCTAATAACCACTGAAGCTTTCTTT

V: TRBV9
length: 17
D: TRBD2
size: NA
J: TRBJ2-3
CDR3: CASSVGRTSGTEDTQYF
DNA: TGTGCCAGCAGCGTAGGCAGGACTAGCGGGACGGAAGATACGCAGTATTTT

V: TRBV28
length: 12
D: TRBD1
size: NA
J: TRBJ2-2
CDR3: CASSPGGRELFF
DNA: TGTGCCAGCAGTCCAGGGGGCCGGGAGCTGTTTTTT

V: TRBV10-3
length: 14
D: TRBD1
size: NA
J: TRBJ1-2
CDR3: CAISPQGEPYGYTF
DNA: TGTGCCATCAGCCCACAGGGGGAGCCCTATGGCTACACCTTC

V: TRBV13
length: 15
D: NA
size: NA
J: TRBJ2-5
CDR3: CASSSNTGSGETQYF
DNA: TGTGCCAGCAGCTCGAATACAGGGTCGGGGGAGACCCAGTACTTC

V: TRBV7-8
length: 15
D: TRBD1
size: NA
J: TRBJ2-7
CDR3: CASSSDRISSYEQYF
DNA: TGTGCCAGCAGCTCGGACAGGATTTCCTCCTACGAGCAGTACTTC

V: TRBV5-5
length: 16
D: NA
size: once
J: TRBJ1-1
CDR3: CASSFSIEGGITEAFF
DNA: TGTGCCAGCAGCTTCTCCATAGAAGGGGGAATCACTGAAGCTTTCTTT

V: TRBV20-1
length: 11
D: NA
size: NA
J: TRBJ2-1
CDR3: CSARSDNEQFF
DNA: TGCAGTGCTAGGTCGGACAATGAGCAGTTCTTC

V: TRBV29-1
length: 16
D: TRBD1
size: NA
J: TRBJ2-1
CDR3: CSVEDGTGGSYNEQFF
DNA: TGCAGCGTTGAAGACGGGACAGGGGGCTCCTACAATGAGCAGTTCTTC

V: TRBV5-5
length: 14
D: NA
size: few
J: TRBJ1-5
CDR3: CASSLEGVTQPQHF
DNA: TGTGCCAGCAGCTTGGAAGGGGTTACTCAGCCCCAGCATTTT

V: TRBV19
length: 14
D: NA
size: NA
J: TRBJ1-1
CDR3: CASTSGETNTEAFF
DNA: TGTGCCAGTACTTCAGGGGAAACGAACACTGAAGCTTTCTTT

V: TRBV18
length: 13
D: NA
size: NA
J: TRBJ2-7
CDR3: CASSRAKDREQYF
DNA: TGTGCCAGCTCACGGGCTAAAGACCGAGAGCAGTACTTC

V: TRBV4-2
length: 17
D: NA
size: NA
J: TRBJ2-3
CDR3: CASSHQPRGSSTDTQYF
DNA: TGTGCCAGCAGCCACCAACCTAGGGGAAGTAGCACAGATACGCAGTATTTT

V: TRBV5-6
length: 15
D: TRBD1
size: NA
J: TRBJ1-2
CDR3: CASSLATGGWNGYTF
DNA: TGTGCCAGCAGCTTGGCCACAGGGGGCTGGAATGGCTACACCTTC

V: TRBV6-6
length: 14
D: TRBD1
size: NA
J: TRBJ1-5
CDR3: CASSWTGVNQPQHF
DNA: TGTGCCAGCAGTTGGACAGGGGTCAATCAGCCCCAGCATTTT

V: TRBV29-1
length: 14
D: TRBD1
size: NA
J: TRBJ2-7
CDR3: CSVAEGQGSYEQYF
DNA: TGCAGCGTTGCTGAGGGACAGGGATCCTACGAGCAGTACTTC

V: TRBV4-1
length: 15
D: TRBD2
size: NA
J: TRBJ2-1
CDR3: CASSQGSSGSGEQFF
DNA: TGCGCCAGCAGCCAAGGTTCTAGCGGGAGTGGTGAGCAGTTCTTC

V: TRBV6-1
length: 14
D: TRBD2
size: few
J: TRBJ2-3
CDR3: CASIRAGSTDTQYF
DNA: TGTGCCAGCATAAGAGCGGGATCCACAGATACGCAGTATTTT

V: TRBV9
length: 15
D: TRBD2
size: few
J: TRBJ2-5
CDR3: CASSVAGTSQETQYF
DNA: TGTGCCAGCAGTGTAGCCGGGACTAGCCAAGAGACCCAGTACTTC

V: TRBV5-1
length: 12
D: NA
size: few
J: TRBJ1-2
CDR3: CATSGDAGGYTF
DNA: TGCGCCACTTCAGGGGATGCTGGTGGCTACACCTTC

V: TRBV11-2
length: 14
D: NA
size: NA
J: TRBJ2-3
CDR3: CASSLALSTDTQYF
DNA: TGTGCCAGCAGCTTAGCGTTATCCACAGATACGCAGTATTTT

V: TRBV25-1
length: 14
D: TRBD1
size: NA
J: TRBJ2-7
CDR3: CASSDPGTGNEQYF
DNA: TGTGCCAGCAGTGACCCTGGGACAGGAAACGAGCAGTACTTC

V: TRBV2
length: 13
D: NA
size: NA
J: TRBJ2-7
CDR3: CASEGDPRHEQYF
DNA: TGTGCCAGTGAGGGTGATCCGCGCCACGAGCAGTACTTC

V: TRBV5-1
length: 13
D: NA
size: NA
J: TRBJ1-6
CDR3: CASSLAGRSPLHF
DNA: TGCGCCAGCAGCTTGGCAGGGCGTTCACCCCTCCACTTT

V: TRBV18
length: 17
D: TRBD2
size: NA
J: TRBJ2-1
CDR3: CASSPGLAGGGNNEQFF
DNA: TGTGCCAGCTCACCCGGACTAGCGGGAGGGGGGAACAATGAGCAGTTCTTC

V: TRBV11-1
length: 15
D: TRBD2
size: NA
J: TRBJ2-1
CDR3: CASSFWREGRNEQFF
DNA: TGTGCCAGCAGCTTCTGGCGGGAGGGTAGGAATGAGCAGTTCTTC

V: TRBV28
length: 13
D: NA
size: few
J: TRBJ1-1
CDR3: CASSPQMNTEAFF
DNA: TGTGCCAGCAGCCCACAGATGAACACTGAAGCTTTCTTT

V: TRBV11-3
length: 17
D: TRBD1
size: NA
J: TRBJ2-1
CDR3: CASSSRTGGNPYNEQFF
DNA: TGTGCCAGCAGCTCTCGGACAGGGGGCAACCCCTACAATGAGCAGTTCTTC

V: TRBV6-6
length: 13
D: NA
size: NA
J: TRBJ1-1
CDR3: CASSYGQNTEAFF
DNA: TGTGCCAGCAGTTACGGGCAGAACACTGAAGCTTTCTTT

V: TRBV20-1
length: 11
D: NA
size: NA
J: TRBJ2-5
CDR3: CSATPAETQYF
DNA: TGCAGTGCTACCCCCGCGGAGACCCAGTACTTC

V: TRBV6-1
length: 14
D: NA
size: few
J: TRBJ2-5
CDR3: CATYKDYFQETQYF
DNA: TGTGCCACCTATAAGGACTACTTCCAAGAGACCCAGTACTTC

V: TRBV9
length: 18
D: TRBD2
size: few
J: TRBJ2-3
CDR3: CASSVSSGGPSSTDTQYF
DNA: TGTGCCAGCAGCGTATCCAGCGGGGGCCCGTCTAGCACAGATACGCAGTATTTT

V: TRBV6-5
length: 14
D: TRBD1
size: NA
J: TRBJ2-7
CDR3: CASSTGTGGYEQYF
DNA: TGTGCCAGCAGTACCGGGACAGGGGGGTACGAGCAGTACTTC

V: TRBV9
length: 14
D: NA
size: NA
J: TRBJ2-2
CDR3: CASSGTVNTGELFF
DNA: TGTGCCAGCAGCGGGACAGTTAACACCGGGGAGCTGTTTTTT

V: TRBV7-2
length: 14
D: TRBD1
size: NA
J: TRBJ2-7
CDR3: CASSLGTGLYEQYF
DNA: TGTGCCAGCAGCTTAGGGACAGGACTCTACGAGCAGTACTTC

V: TRBV28
length: 12
D: NA
size: NA
J: TRBJ1-1
CDR3: CASSLIGDEAFF
DNA: TGTGCCAGCAGTTTGATAGGGGATGAAGCTTTCTTT